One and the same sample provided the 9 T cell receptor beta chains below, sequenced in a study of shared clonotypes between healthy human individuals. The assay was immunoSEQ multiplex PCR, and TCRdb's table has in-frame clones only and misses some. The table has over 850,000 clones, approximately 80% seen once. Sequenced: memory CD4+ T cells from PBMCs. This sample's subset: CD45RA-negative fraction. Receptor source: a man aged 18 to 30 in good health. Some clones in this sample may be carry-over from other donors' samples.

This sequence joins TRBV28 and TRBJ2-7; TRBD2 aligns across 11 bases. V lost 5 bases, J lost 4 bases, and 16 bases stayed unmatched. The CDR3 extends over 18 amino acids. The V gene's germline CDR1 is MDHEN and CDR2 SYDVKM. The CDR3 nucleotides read TGTGCCAGCAGTCCAGTGGGGGGCGGGACTAGCGGATCATACGAGCAGTACTTC. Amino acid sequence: CASSPVGGGTSGSYEQYF.

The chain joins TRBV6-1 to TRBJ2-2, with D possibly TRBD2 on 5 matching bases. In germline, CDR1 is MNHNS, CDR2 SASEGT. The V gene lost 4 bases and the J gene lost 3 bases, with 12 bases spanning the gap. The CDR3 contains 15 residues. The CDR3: CASSVYEGYTGELFF. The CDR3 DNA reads TGTGCCAGCAGTGTATACGAGGGTTACACCGGGGAGCTGTTTTTT.

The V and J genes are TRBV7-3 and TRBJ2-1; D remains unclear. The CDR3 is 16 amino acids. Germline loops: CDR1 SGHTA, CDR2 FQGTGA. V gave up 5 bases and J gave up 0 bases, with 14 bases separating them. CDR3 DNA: TGTGCCAGCAGCCCTCGGAGCTTCAGCTCCTACAATGAGCAGTTCTTC. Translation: CASSPRSFSSYNEQFF.

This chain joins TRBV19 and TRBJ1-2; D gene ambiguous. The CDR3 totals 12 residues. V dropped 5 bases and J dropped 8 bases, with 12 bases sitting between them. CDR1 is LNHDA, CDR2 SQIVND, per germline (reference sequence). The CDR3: CASSLVTGGYTF. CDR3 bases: TGTGCCAGTAGTCTGGTGACGGGGGGCTACACCTTC. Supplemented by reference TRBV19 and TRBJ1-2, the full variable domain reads DGGITQSPKYLFRKEGQNVTLSCEQNLNHDAMYWYRQDPGQGLRLIYYSQIVNDFQKGDIAEGYSVSREKKESFPLTVTSAQKNPTAFYLCASSLVTGGYTFGSGTRLTVV.

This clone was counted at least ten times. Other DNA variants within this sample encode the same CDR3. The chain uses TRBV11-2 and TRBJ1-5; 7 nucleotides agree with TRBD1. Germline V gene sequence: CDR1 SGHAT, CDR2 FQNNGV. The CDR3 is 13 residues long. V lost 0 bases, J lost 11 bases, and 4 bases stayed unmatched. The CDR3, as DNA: TGTGCCAGCAGCTTAGAACAGGGGTCAGCCCAGCATTTT. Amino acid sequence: CASSLEQGSAQHF.

CDR3 loop: CASSLYRESSGANVLTF. The CDR3 region has the DNA TGTGCCAGCAGCTTGTACAGGGAAAGCTCTGGGGCCAACGTCCTGACTTTC. This chain joins TRBV5-6 and TRBJ2-6, with TRBD1 as a possible D gene (6 bases). Germline V gene data show CDR1 as SGHDT and CDR2 as YYEEEE. The CDR3 runs to 17 residues. V shed 1 base and J shed 0 bases, with 11 bases lying between them.

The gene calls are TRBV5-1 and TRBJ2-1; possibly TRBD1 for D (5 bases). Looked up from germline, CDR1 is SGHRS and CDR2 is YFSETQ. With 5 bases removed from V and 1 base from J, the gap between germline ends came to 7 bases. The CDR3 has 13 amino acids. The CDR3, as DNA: TGCGCCAGCAGTAGGGGTTCCTACAATGAGCAGTTCTTC. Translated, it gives CASSRGSYNEQFF.

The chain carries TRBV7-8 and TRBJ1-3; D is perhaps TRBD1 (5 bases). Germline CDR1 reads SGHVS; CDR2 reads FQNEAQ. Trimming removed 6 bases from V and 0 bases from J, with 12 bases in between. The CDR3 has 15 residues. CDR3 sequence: CASREDSHSGNTIYF. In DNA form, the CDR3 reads TGTGCCAGCAGGGAAGACAGCCACTCTGGAAACACCATATATTTT.

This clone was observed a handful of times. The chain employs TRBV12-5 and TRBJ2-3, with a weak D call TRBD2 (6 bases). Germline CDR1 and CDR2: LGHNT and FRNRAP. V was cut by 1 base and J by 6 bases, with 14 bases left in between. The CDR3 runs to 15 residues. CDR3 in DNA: TGTGCTAGTGGTTTGGGACTGGGCGGGAAGGATACGCAGTATTTT. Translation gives CASGLGLGGKDTQYF.